This T cell receptor (beta chain) was obtained from a study of breast tumors, draining lymph nodes, adjacent tissues. Study-level results: Tumor T cell lymph node origin was a supported hypothesis, not proven. The data were judged consistent with most tumor T cells coming from lymph node and expanding in tumor. Luminal-like breast cancer showed significantly higher tumor–nontumor repertoire similarity than basal-like. Compared with lymph nodes, tumors were less diverse; compared with nontumor tissue, more.

Trimming took off 2 bases at V and 1 base at J, with 8 bases between the two ends. The germline V gene has CDR1 MNHEY and CDR2 SVGAGI. The CDR3 runs to 14 residues. TCRdb re-called the multiplex PCR reads through MiXCR, storing one row per CDR3 protein. The table has 60,000 to 70,000 distinct CDR3 sequences, 45% to 60% seen once. In its sample, this clonotype was seen many times. The antigen is undetermined. The clonotype originates from a female donor with breast cancer. Some clones in this sample may be carry-over from other donors' samples. Specimen: breast tumor tissue. The rearrangement uses TRBV6-5 and TRBJ2-5; no clear D gene. DNA for the CDR3: TGTGCCAGCAGTTACGGGCAGAGCCAAGAGACCCAGTACTTC. As protein: CASSYGQSQETQYF.